This is a list of T cell receptor beta chains from one sample in a study of shared clonotypes between healthy human individuals. Only in-frame clones appear in the TCRdb table, and some are missing; sequencing was by immunoSEQ multiplex PCR. The repertoire holds 630,000 or so clones, with roughly 98% as singletons. Sequencing was performed on naive CD8+ T cells sorted from blood. Every receptor here comes from a man aged 30 to 45 in good health. The CDR3 runs from the conserved cysteine through the conserved F or W. The order of the fields is V gene, clone size, J gene, D gene, CDR3 DNA, CDR3 protein. The D gene is left open where the match is weak. Not all rows give a size; the values are once, few, many and, for expanded clones, a class.

>TRBV7-6|few|TRBJ2-7|NA
TGTGCCAGCAGCTTCGGCGGAACCTACGAGCAGTACTTC
CASSFGGTYEQYF
>TRBV10-2|NA|TRBJ1-1|NA
TGCGCCAGCAGTGAGTCCCAGGGAGCCACTGAAGCTTTCTTT
CASSESQGATEAFF
>TRBV27|NA|TRBJ1-5|NA
TGTGCCAGCAGTTTCGCAGGGGACAATCAGCCCCAGCATTTT
CASSFAGDNQPQHF
>TRBV27|NA|TRBJ2-4|TRBD1
TGTGCCAGCGGTCCGGGACAGGGGAACATTCAGTACTTC
CASGPGQGNIQYF
>TRBV7-9|NA|TRBJ2-1|TRBD2
TGTGCCAGCAGCCCACTAGCGGGAGTCTCCCCTGGCTCCTACAATGAGCAGTTCTTC
CASSPLAGVSPGSYNEQFF
>TRBV7-9|once|TRBJ2-3|TRBD2
TGTGCCAGCAGCTTATCGGTAGCGGGGAGCACAGATACGCAGTATTTT
CASSLSVAGSTDTQYF
>TRBV5-6|NA|TRBJ1-1|NA
TGTGCCAGCAGCTTGGTTATCCTGGGGAACACTGAAGCTTTCTTT
CASSLVILGNTEAFF
>TRBV6-1|NA|TRBJ1-5|NA
TGTGCCAGCAGTGTTCAGGGGAGGGAGCCCCAGCATTTT
CASSVQGREPQHF
>TRBV29-1|NA|TRBJ2-7|NA
TGCAGCGCCGTGGGCCAATTAGGGTCCTACGAGCAGTACTTC
CSAVGQLGSYEQYF
>TRBV9|NA|TRBJ2-2|NA
TGTGCCAGCAGCTTATCCGGGACCGACTACGGGGAGCTGTTTTTT
CASSLSGTDYGELFF
>TRBV9|NA|TRBJ2-3|NA
TGTGCCAGCAGCGCCACAGCGTGGGGGCTGGCAGATACGCAGTATTTT
CASSATAWGLADTQYF
>TRBV6-1|NA|TRBJ1-1|TRBD1
TGTGCCAGCAGTGAAGCGACAGGGCGGATCACTGAAGCTTTCTTT
CASSEATGRITEAFF
>TRBV7-9|NA|TRBJ2-3|NA
TGTGCCAGCAGTCGCCCGGGACCGGCTAGCACAGATACGCAGTATTTT
CASSRPGPASTDTQYF
>TRBV4-1|NA|TRBJ2-5|NA
TGCGCCAGCAGCCAAGTCGGACAACGGGAGACCCAGTACTTC
CASSQVGQRETQYF
>TRBV18|NA|TRBJ2-1|NA
TGTGCCAGCTCATCCGAGGGAAAGATGGATGAGCAGTTCTTC
CASSSEGKMDEQFF
>TRBV6-1|NA|TRBJ1-4|NA
TGTGCCAGCAGTGAAACCGCAGGGCTTAATGAAAAACTGTTTTTT
CASSETAGLNEKLFF
>TRBV4-1|NA|TRBJ1-5|NA
TGCGCCAGCAGCCAAGCCCCAAACAGCAATCAGCCCCAGCATTTT
CASSQAPNSNQPQHF
>TRBV7-8|NA|TRBJ1-4|NA
TGTGCCAGCAGCTTATCGTGGGGCAGGGGTGAAAAACTGTTTTTT
CASSLSWGRGEKLFF
>TRBV25-1|NA|TRBJ2-7|TRBD1
TGTGCCAGCAGTGTCGGACAGGGCTACGAGCAGTACTTC
CASSVGQGYEQYF
>TRBV7-9|NA|TRBJ2-7|NA
TGTGCCAGCAGCTCCCTCGGGTCCCACGAGCAGTACTTC
CASSSLGSHEQYF
>TRBV4-1|NA|TRBJ2-5|NA
TGCGCCAGCAGCCAAGTTTTCGCGGGACCTCAAGAGACCCAGTACTTC
CASSQVFAGPQETQYF
>TRBV9|NA|TRBJ2-6|NA
TGTGCCAGCAGCGTTAGGGTCAGCCCCTCTGGGGCCAACGTCCTGACTTTC
CASSVRVSPSGANVLTF
>TRBV6-6|NA|TRBJ2-7|NA
TGTGCCAGCACCCGGGACAACTCCTACGAGCAGTACTTC
CASTRDNSYEQYF
>TRBV7-2|NA|TRBJ2-7|TRBD2
TGTGCCAGCAGCCACTGGAGCGGGGACGAGCAGTACTTC
CASSHWSGDEQYF
>TRBV18|NA|TRBJ2-7|TRBD2
TGTGCCAGCTCACCTACCAGGACTAGCGGGACCTACGAGCAGTACTTC
CASSPTRTSGTYEQYF
>TRBV29-1|NA|TRBJ2-3|NA
TGCAGCGTTGAAGACGTGGGGGGCTTGGAACGAAACACAGATACGCAGTATTTT
CSVEDVGGLERNTDTQYF
>TRBV19|NA|TRBJ2-7|NA
TGTGCCAGTCGCTTGGTGGCGCCCTACGAGCAGTACTTC
CASRLVAPYEQYF
>TRBV29-1|NA|TRBJ2-7|TRBD2
TGCAGCGTTGCGGGGGGGGCAGTGCTCAGCTCCTACGAGCAGTACTTC
CSVAGGAVLSSYEQYF
>TRBV27|NA|TRBJ2-5|NA
TGTGCCAGCAGTGACTTAACGGGCCAAGAGACCCAGTACTTC
CASSDLTGQETQYF
>TRBV6-1|NA|TRBJ2-2|NA
TGTGCCAGCAGTGAAGCGGTCGGGAACACCGGGGAGCTGTTTTTT
CASSEAVGNTGELFF
>TRBV5-6|NA|TRBJ2-7|TRBD2
TGTGCCAGCAGCTTGGTGGGGCCTAGCGGAATCTACGAGCAGTACTTC
CASSLVGPSGIYEQYF
>TRBV28|NA|TRBJ2-7|TRBD2
TGTGCCAGCAGTTTATCACTAGCGGGACCCTACGAGCAGTACTTC
CASSLSLAGPYEQYF
>TRBV28|NA|TRBJ2-7|NA
TGTGCCAGCAGGCCAGCCAGTAGCTCCTACGAGCAGTACTTC
CASRPASSSYEQYF
>TRBV7-9|NA|TRBJ2-3|TRBD2
TGTGCCAGCAGCTTAGAAGGGACTAGCGGGCTCCTTTCAGATACGCAGTATTTT
CASSLEGTSGLLSDTQYF
>TRBV7-9|NA|TRBJ2-1|TRBD2
TGTGCCAGCAGCTTAAGTAGCGGGAGGGACAATGAGCAGTTCTTC
CASSLSSGRDNEQFF
>TRBV5-1|NA|TRBJ2-6|NA
TGCGCCAGCAGCTTGGTACTGGTCCGCCTCGGGGCCAACGTCCTGACTTTC
CASSLVLVRLGANVLTF
>TRBV5-4|NA|TRBJ2-5|NA
TGTGCGGTGGGCGGGCAAGAGACCCAGTACTTC
CAVGGQETQYF
>TRBV7-9|NA|TRBJ2-1|NA
TGTGCCAGCAGCTTCTCCCGGGGGTACAATGAGCAGTTCTTC
CASSFSRGYNEQFF
>TRBV9|NA|TRBJ2-3|NA
TGTGCCAGCAGCGGATCCGGGACTAGCACAGATACGCAGTATTTT
CASSGSGTSTDTQYF
>TRBV10-3|NA|TRBJ2-2|TRBD2
TGTGCCATCAGTGGCCCGACCAAAGCGGGAGAGGACACCGGGGAGCTGTTTTTT
CAISGPTKAGEDTGELFF
>TRBV9|NA|TRBJ2-2|NA
TGTGCCAGCAGCGTACCGGGACACCTAACGAACACCGGGGAGCTGTTTTTT
CASSVPGHLTNTGELFF
>TRBV15|NA|TRBJ2-1|TRBD2
TGTGCCACCAGCAGAGACCGGGACTACTACAATGAGCAGTTCTTC
CATSRDRDYYNEQFF